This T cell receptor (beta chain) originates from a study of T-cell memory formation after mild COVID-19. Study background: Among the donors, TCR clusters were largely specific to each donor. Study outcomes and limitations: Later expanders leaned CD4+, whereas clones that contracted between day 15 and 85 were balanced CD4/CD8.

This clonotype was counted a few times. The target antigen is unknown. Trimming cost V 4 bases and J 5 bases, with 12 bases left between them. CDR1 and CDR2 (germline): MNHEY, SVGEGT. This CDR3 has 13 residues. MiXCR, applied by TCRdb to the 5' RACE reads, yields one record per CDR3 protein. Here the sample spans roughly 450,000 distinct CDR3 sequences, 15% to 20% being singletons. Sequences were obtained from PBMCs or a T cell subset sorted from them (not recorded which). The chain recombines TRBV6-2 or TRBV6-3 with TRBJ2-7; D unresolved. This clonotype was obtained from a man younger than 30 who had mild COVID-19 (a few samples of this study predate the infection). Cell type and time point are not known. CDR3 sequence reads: CASSWGERHEQYV. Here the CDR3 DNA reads TGTGCCAGCAGTTGGGGTGAGAGACACGAGCAGTACGTC.